One sample yielded the 16 T cell receptor beta chains listed below, sequenced in a study of T cell responses to AZD1222 COVID-19 vaccine. Libraries were prepared by immunoSEQ multiplex PCR; TCRdb keeps only in-frame clonotypes and omits some of them. The sample includes approximately 190,000 clones, around 93% of them seen just once. The sequences come from peripheral blood, collected 28 days after the second AZD1222 dose. These receptors were obtained from an adult who received the AZD1222 COVID-19 vaccine.

Here the CDR3 DNA reads TGTGCCAGTAGAAATGACAGGGGTCTCTCTAACTATGGCTACACCTTC. Protein: CASRNDRGLSNYGYTF. This rearrangement joins TRBV19 to TRBJ1-2; 8 bases match TRBD1. CDR3 length: 16 amino acids. Germline V gives CDR1 LNHDA, CDR2 SQIVND (reference sequence). V lost 6 bases, J lost 0 bases, and 9 bases stayed unmatched.

This clone was observed a few times. The CDR3 spells CASSQVWGSSYEQYF. The CDR3 DNA is TGCGCCAGCAGCCAAGTTTGGGGGAGCTCCTACGAGCAGTACTTC. The rearrangement links TRBV4-1 to TRBJ2-7, with D perhaps given as TRBD1 or TRBD2 (5 bases each). Trimming took off 1 base at V and 0 bases at J, with 10 bases between the two ends. CDR1 is MGHRA, CDR2 YSYEKL, per germline. The CDR3 length is 15 residues.

The chain is built from TRBV29-1 and TRBJ1-1; D remains ambiguous. Between the trimmed V and J ends, which lost 3 bases and 1 base, there was a span of 9 bases. The CDR3 length is 13 residues. Germline lookup yields CDR1 SQVTM and CDR2 ANQGSEA. The CDR3: CSVDGSANTEAFF. CDR3 sequence (DNA): TGCAGCGTTGATGGGTCGGCGAACACTGAAGCTTTCTTT.

This chain connects TRBV16 to TRBJ1-2; TRBD1 agrees at 7 bases. The CDR3 extends over 13 amino acids. Unmatched junction bases numbered 2, after V lost 3 bases and J lost 4 bases. The germline CDR1 and CDR2 sequences are KGHSY and FQNENV. CDR3 in DNA: TGTGCCAGCAGCCAGAACAGGGGCTATGGCTACACCTTC. Its protein is CASSQNRGYGYTF.

This clone occurred once. This chain joins TRBV19 and TRBJ1-1; 10 bases are shared with TRBD1. Germline CDR1 reads LNHDA; CDR2 reads SQIVND (reference sequence). This CDR3 contains 17 residues. The V gene end was trimmed by 1 base and the J gene end by 0 bases; junction bases not matched to a gene: 5. The CDR3, as DNA: TGTGCCAGTAGTATAGTGGGACAGGGGCTTATGAACACTGAAGCTTTCTTT. It yields the protein CASSIVGQGLMNTEAFF. Using reference TRBV19 and TRBJ1-1 for the parts outside the CDR3, the full variable domain is DGGITQSPKYLFRKEGQNVTLSCEQNLNHDAMYWYRQDPGQGLRLIYYSQIVNDFQKGDIAEGYSVSREKKESFPLTVTSAQKNPTAFYLCASSIVGQGLMNTEAFFGQGTRLTVV.

The chain carries TRBV9 and TRBJ2-2; perhaps TRBD2 as D (5 bases). Looked up from germline, CDR1 is SGDLS and CDR2 is YYNGEE. Trimming shortened V by 3 bases and J by 2 bases, and 11 bases separated the two germline ends. This CDR3 region has 15 residues. The CDR3, as DNA: TGTGCCAGCAGCGGACGGGATTCCAACACCGGGGAGCTGTTTTTT. It yields the protein CASSGRDSNTGELFF.

The gene calls are TRBV19 and TRBJ1-6; TRBD1 is a possible D gene (5 bases). Per the germline V gene, CDR1 is LNHDA and CDR2 is SQIVND (reference sequence). V was cut by 4 bases and J by 5 bases, with 15 bases left in between. This CDR3 is built from 16 residues. Here the CDR3 reads CASSRPGLRNNSPLHF. In DNA, the CDR3 is TGTGCCAGTAGTAGACCGGGACTGCGTAATAATTCACCCCTCCACTTT.

This chain links TRBV19 with TRBJ1-5; TRBD1 matches at 7 bases. V lost 5 bases, J lost 8 bases, and 6 bases stayed unmatched. This CDR3 region has 13 residues. The germline V gene encodes CDR1 LNHDA and CDR2 SQIVND (reference sequence). In nucleotides, the CDR3 is TGTGCCAGTAGTCTGACAGGGTGGGAGCCCCAGCATTTT. This gives the protein CASSLTGWEPQHF.

Concerning this clone itself: The junction differs from germline at one of its ends, possibly a read error. The J gene is TRBJ1-2, the V gene TRBV12-3 or TRBV12-4; D is perhaps TRBD1 (5 bases). The CDR3 spans 11 residues. CDR3 in DNA: TGTGCCAGCAGACGGGACTACGGCTACACCTTC. The encoded protein is CASRRDYGYTF.

The gene calls are TRBV29-1 and TRBJ1-5; 8 bases line up with TRBD1. J was trimmed by 7 bases and V by 6 bases; bases with no gene match: 5. CDR3 length equals 12 residues. Germline V lookup: CDR1 SQVTM, CDR2 ANQGSEA. This CDR3 reads CSVGAGGQPQHF. The CDR3 DNA follows: TGCAGCGTGGGGGCAGGGGGCCAGCCCCAGCATTTT.

V is TRBV11-2 and J is TRBJ2-5, with D tentatively TRBD1 (6 bases). The CDR3 has 13 residues. In germline, CDR1 is SGHAT, CDR2 FQNNGV. The V and J ends lost 5 bases and 3 bases respectively, with 10 bases between them. The CDR3 here is CASSRGLEETQYF. CDR3 nucleotides: TGTGCCAGCAGCAGGGGGTTGGAAGAGACCCAGTACTTC. Full variable domain (rest looked up from reference TRBV11-2 and TRBJ2-5): EAGVAQSPRYKIIEKRQSVAFWCNPISGHATLYWYQQILGQGPKLLIQFQNNGVVDDSQLPKDRFSAERLKGVDSTLKIQPAKLEDSAVYLCASSRGLEETQYFGPGTRLLVL.

DNA of the CDR3: TGTGCCAGCAGTGAAAGGGACAACACTGAAGCTTTCTTT. Protein sequence: CASSERDNTEAFF. This chain uses TRBV6-1 with TRBJ1-1, with D possibly being TRBD1 (5 bases). V was clipped by 2 bases and J by 2 bases, with 6 bases between them. Germline assignment: CDR1 MNHNS and CDR2 SASEGT. The CDR3 spans 13 residues.

The gene calls are TRBV20-1 and TRBJ2-7, with 9 positions matching TRBD2. V lost 8 bases and J lost 5; bases outside the gene matches: 4. Germline CDR1 DFQATT, CDR2 SNEGSKA (reference sequence). The CDR3 sequence is 11 residues long. CDR3 DNA sequence: TGCAGTTCGACTAGCGGACACGAGCAGTACTTC. It is translated as CSSTSGHEQYF.

This clone was seen just once. The sample carries other DNA sequences with the same CDR3. The CDR3 coding sequence is TGTGCCAGCAGTTTATCAAGATATGGCTACACCTTC. The encoded protein is CASSLSRYGYTF. J is TRBJ1-2 and V is TRBV28, with unresolved D. The CDR3 is made up of 12 amino acids. V was clipped by 1 base and J by 5 bases, with 5 bases between them. CDR1 and CDR2 (germline): MDHEN, SYDVKM.

The chain has TRBV5-1 and TRBJ1-2; D is possibly TRBD1 (6 bases). The CDR3 has 15 amino acids. The V gene's germline CDR1 is SGHRS and CDR2 YFSETQ. Trimming pared 5 bases from V and 1 base from J, leaving 15 bases between. CDR3 residues: CASSKQGPDNYGYTF. CDR3 bases: TGCGCCAGCAGTAAACAGGGTCCCGATAACTATGGCTACACCTTC.

The gene calls are TRBV12-3 or TRBV12-4 and TRBJ1-2, with a possible D match to TRBD1 (6 bases). V was cut by 5 bases and J by 8 bases, with 15 bases left in between. CDR3 size: 13 residues. In nucleotides, the CDR3 is TGTGCCAGCAGTAAACTACAGGGAGGAGGCTACACCTTC. Amino acids: CASSKLQGGGYTF.